This entry is about one T cell receptor beta chain. The antigen is undetermined. This sample was included in a study of T cell responses to AZD1222 COVID-19 vaccine. On the study more broadly: Combined were second doses at about 4 or about 12 weeks.

This CDR3 comprises 13 residues. CDR1 and CDR2 (germline): LNHDA, SQIVND (reference sequence). The V end lost 9 bases, the J end lost 0 bases, and 6 bases lay between the germline ends. General study points: Elevations in Spike-specific TCR breadth and depth followed administration of two AZD1222 doses. Mostly white British, mostly female donors; authors suggested clonal diversity may be underestimated. Regions 160-218 and 743-854 dominated among vaccine-associated CD4 TCRs spanning spike.

Measured with immunoSEQ multiplex PCR; TCRdb has only the in-frame clones, and not every one. The table includes 120,000 to 150,000 clones, around 89% detected once. This TCR was sampled from an adult in good health. Sequenced here: peripheral blood, sampled on day 0 of AZD1222 vaccination. The chain carries TRBV19 and TRBJ2-6, with D hard to call. The CDR3 reads CASTISGANVLTF. The CDR3 DNA follows: TGTGCCAGCACGATCTCTGGGGCCAACGTCCTGACTTTC. The full variable domain, rest sourced from reference TRBV19 and TRBJ2-6, is DGGITQSPKYLFRKEGQNVTLSCEQNLNHDAMYWYRQDPGQGLRLIYYSQIVNDFQKGDIAEGYSVSREKKESFPLTVTSAQKNPTAFYLCASTISGANVLTFGAGSRLTVL.